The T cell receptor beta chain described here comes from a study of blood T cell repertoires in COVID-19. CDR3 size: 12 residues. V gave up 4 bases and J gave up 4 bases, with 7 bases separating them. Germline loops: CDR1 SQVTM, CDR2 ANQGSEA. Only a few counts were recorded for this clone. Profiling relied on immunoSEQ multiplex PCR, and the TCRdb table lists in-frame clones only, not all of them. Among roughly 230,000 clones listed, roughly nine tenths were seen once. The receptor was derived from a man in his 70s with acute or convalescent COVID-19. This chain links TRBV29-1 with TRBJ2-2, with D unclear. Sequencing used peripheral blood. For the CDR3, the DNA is TGCAGCGTTGCCTTTCGCACCGGGGAGCTGTTTTTT. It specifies CSVAFRTGELFF.